The 15 T cell receptor delta chains reported below all come from one sample, sequenced in a study of gamma-delta chains in newborns, infants, children. TCRdb reanalysed the reads via CATT. The table has more than 4,500 delta-chain clones, 2.5% to 3% seen once; the top ten hold about an eighth. Sequencing used blood. The receptors here all came from a child who was a newborn, infant or young child, either healthy, febrile or measles-vaccinated (not recorded which).

Concerning this clone: The junction does not match germline at one end; this may be a read error. V usage is TRDV2 and J usage is TRDJ3; D possibly corresponds to TRDD3 (6 bases). There are 16 residues in the CDR3. Per germline, CDR1 GEAIGNYY and CDR2 EKD. CDR3 DNA sequence: TGTGCCTGTGACACCGTAGGAACCTGGGGCACCCGACAGATGTTTTTC. Residues: CACDTVGTWGTRQMFF.

V usage is TRDV2 and J usage is TRDJ3; 13 bases are a match to TRDD3. The J gene was missing in TCRdb and was found by matching the end of the DNA to germline. The V gene's germline CDR1 is GEAIGNYY and CDR2 EKD. The V gene end was trimmed by 0 bases and the J gene end by 0 bases; junction bases not matched to a gene: 7. The CDR3 runs to 21 residues. In DNA form, the CDR3 reads TGTGCCTGTGACACCGGGGTACTGGGGGATACGCGCTCCTGGGACACCCGACAGATGTTTTTC. Translated, it gives CACDTGVLGDTRSWDTRQMFF.

In this sample, this clone turned up a few times. This chain connects TRDV2 to TRDJ2; the match to TRDD3 covers 13 bases. V lost 0 bases and J lost 7; bases outside the gene matches: 7. The germline gives CDR1 GEAIGNYY, CDR2 EKD. The CDR3 consists of 17 residues. CDR3 sequence (DNA): TGTGCCTGTGACACCTTACTGGGGGATACGAGGGGAGCACAACTCTTCTTT. Its protein is CACDTLLGDTRGAQLFF.

The table lists this clone with a few counts. In DNA, the CDR3 is TGTGCTCTTGGGGAATCGTATGAGGGGAAACTCATCTTT. Its protein product is CALGESYEGKLIF. The V call is TRDV1, the J call TRDJ1; no clear D. Germline CDR1 TSWWSYY, CDR2 QGS. There are 13 residues in the CDR3. V lost 2 bases and J lost 8, with 12 bases in between.

This clone was found a few times. The rearrangement uses TRDV2 and TRDJ2; 12 bases match TRDD3. CDR1 and CDR2 (germline): GEAIGNYY, EKD. With 2 bases clipped from V and 3 bases from J, the junction kept 9 bases outside the gene matches. The CDR3 is made up of 18 amino acids. The CDR3 sequence: CACDKVLGDTKMTAQLFF. In DNA, the CDR3 is TGTGCCTGTGACAAAGTACTGGGGGATACAAAAATGACAGCACAACTCTTCTTT.

Turning to this clone: A read error is possible here, since a much larger clone lies one base away. DNA of the CDR3: TGTGCCTGTGACACCGTGGGGGAGAACACCGATAAACTCATCTTT. As protein: CACDTVGENTDKLIF. No V gene was called, and the J gene is TRDJ1; TRDD3 is taken as the D call from the table, unchecked against the DNA. This CDR3 is built from 15 residues.

In this sample, this clone turned up a few times. The V and J genes are TRDV2 and TRDJ2; TRDD3 matches at 11 bases. After removal of 5 bases from V and 3 bases from J, the junction contained 7 bases not matched to a gene. The CDR3 spans 16 residues. Germline loops: CDR1 GEAIGNYY, CDR2 EKD. CDR3 DNA: TGTGCCTGTGCCACGGTGGGGGATACGCTGACAGCACAACTCTTCTTT. Encoded protein: CACATVGDTLTAQLFF.

In the case of this clone: This could be a read error, since a much larger clone is one nucleotide away. The chain links TRDV2 to TRDJ2, with TRDD3 matching 12 bases. Per the germline V gene, CDR1 is GEAIGNYY and CDR2 is EKD. The CDR3 length is 19 residues. The chain's CDR3 is CACNTVPGGYGALTAQLFF. The CDR3 region has the DNA TGTGCCTGTAACACCGTCCCTGGGGGATACGGCGCTTTGACAGCACAACTCTTCTTT.

By share, this clone ranks as medium-sized. The chain recombines TRDV1 with TRDJ1; D remains unclear. Per germline, CDR1 TSWWSYY and CDR2 QGS. The ends were cut back, 2 bases at V and 4 bases at J, with 5 bases in the middle. The length of the CDR3 is 12 residues. CDR3 protein: CALGESCDKLIF. The CDR3 bases are TGTGCTCTTGGGGAAAGCTGCGATAAACTCATCTTT.

This clone turned up a few times. The chain is built from TRDV2 and TRDJ3; 13 bases are shared with TRDD3. The CDR3 runs 19 residues. Germline V lookup: CDR1 GEAIGNYY, CDR2 EKD. J lost 0 bases, V lost 3 bases, and 4 bases had no gene match. The CDR3 loop is CACDFHWGIRSWDTRQMFF. The CDR3 DNA reads as TGTGCCTGTGACTTCCACTGGGGGATACGCTCCTGGGACACCCGACAGATGTTTTTC.

This clone was picked up a small number of times. The rearrangement links TRDV2 to TRDJ3; tentative D call: TRDD3 (6 bases). The CDR3 runs to 17 residues. V lost 2 bases, J lost 0 bases, and 10 bases lay in between. The germline V gene has CDR1 GEAIGNYY and CDR2 EKD. CDR3 region: CACDNTGSSWDTRQMFF. CDR3 coding DNA: TGTGCCTGTGACAATACTGGGAGCTCCTGGGACACCCGACAGATGTTTTTC.

This clone turned up a few times. The J gene is TRDJ3, the V gene TRDV2; 8 positions agree with TRDD3. The CDR3 consists of 20 residues. Germline CDR1 is GEAIGNYY and CDR2 is EKD. Trimming took 0 bases from V and 0 from J; bases not matched to a gene: 9. The chain's CDR3 is CACDTVLRDTGSWDTRQMFF. The CDR3 region has the DNA TGTGCCTGTGACACCGTACTGAGGGATACGGGCTCCTGGGACACCCGACAGATGTTTTTC.

The rearrangement links TRDV2 to TRDJ3, with 12 bases matching TRDD3. The J gene, not given by TCRdb, was assigned here from a germline match of the nucleotide sequence. Per the germline V gene, CDR1 is GEAIGNYY and CDR2 is EKD. V lost 2 bases to trimming and J lost 1 base; unmatched junction nucleotides: 8. The CDR3 runs 20 residues. The CDR3 sequence: CACDKKYWGIQSWDTRQMFF. CDR3 DNA sequence: TGTGCCTGTGACAAAAAGTACTGGGGGATACAGTCCTGGGACACCCGACAGATGTTTTTC.

In this sample, this clone turned up a few times. Other DNA sequences in the same sample also yield this CDR3. V is TRDV2 and J is TRDJ3; D is perhaps TRDD3 (5 bases). This CDR3 region has 18 residues. CDR1 and CDR2 from the germline V gene are GEAIGNYY and EKD. V shed 1 base and J shed 0 bases, with 12 bases lying between them. CDR3 DNA sequence: TGTGCCTGTGACACGTGGGGCGCTAGCTCCTGGGACACCCGACAGATGTTTTTC. Protein product: CACDTWGASSWDTRQMFF.

This clone was counted a few times. Other DNA sequences within the sample encode an identical CDR3. The chain employs TRDV2 and TRDJ3, with 13 positions matching TRDD3. CDR3 length equals 19 residues. Germline V CDR1 and CDR2: GEAIGNYY, EKD. The trim removed 1 base at V and 0 bases at J, leaving 2 bases unmatched. The CDR3 DNA follows: TGTGCCTGTGACACACTGGGGGATACGCGCTCCTGGGACACCCGACAGATGTTTTTC. The encoded protein is CACDTLGDTRSWDTRQMFF.